This record covers a single TCR beta chain. Its antigen is still unknown. Base qualities are not at hand, and no much larger clone is one base apart. TCRbeta CDR3 regions were amplified from genomic DNA by means of the immunoSEQ Assay, a bias-controlled multiplex PCR. On the authors' methods: Nucleated cell counts per sample were estimated from amplification of reference gene primers within the assay. To quantify the absolute abundance of each unique TCRbeta CDR3 rearrangement, sequence reads were collapsed and filtered. For each sample, productive Simpson clonality was calculated as the square root of Simpson's diversity index across productive rearrangements. Not all clones reach the TCRdb copy of this immuneACCESS table, which keeps in-frame sequences only. Checked studies attribute under half of the gap to unresolved V genes and leave the rest unexplained. V and J calls and clone size follow that table, whereas D and trimming were derived from the DNA. The table for this sample lists 75,000 to 100,000 clones; more than 75% of them were counted only once. The ten largest make up 20% of the sample.

The data were taken from a study of blood T cell repertoires in COVID-19 (dated by TCRdb to 2018 to 2020). General notes on the study: The collaborator samples originated in the United States, Italy and Spain and spanned the acute and convalescent phases of COVID-19. The prospective study material was composed of cDNA or gDNA derived from T cells, B-cell-depleted T cells, or PBMCs. Deeply sampled blood TCRbeta repertoires from subjects exposed to, actively infected with, or recovered from COVID-19 were included in the dataset. A freely available public database, intended as a resource for researchers studying the immune response to SARS-CoV-2, is where the repertoires were released. The samples were drawn from two sources: the first 160 participants of the ongoing ImmuneRACE study, and 1,254 subjects contributed by 6 global collaborators. The sample metadata nearly always contained a de-identified subject ID, COVID-19 status, age in years and sex. HLA class I and class II types, where available, came from metadata supplied by the sample provider rather than from assay-based typing. Results and caveats for the whole study, not just this receptor: The amount of clinical and demographic metadata varied by source and participant and was provided uncurated.

The collaborating institutions used their own protocols to collect whole blood in K2EDTA tubes. For TCRbeta analysis, collaborators shipped samples as frozen whole blood, isolated PBMCs, or DNA extracted from either of those sample types. The sequence was obtained from a human donor in a cohort sampled during active COVID-19. Sequenced: peripheral blood.

The CDR3 sequence is CAISESMGGRRYEQYF. The DNA sequence is given as TGTGCCATCAGTGAGTCCATGGGCGGGAGAAGGTACGAGCAGTACTTC. The receptor chain draws on TRBV10-3 and TRBJ2-7; 7 middle bases align to TRBD2. Here V drops 0 bases and J drops 4 bases, and the junction holds 9 bases not matched to any gene. The CDR3 runs 16 residues from the cysteine to the phenylalanine. Kept here is only the CDR3 DNA, which spans 48 bases and is read in frame from base 1. CDR1 ENHRY and CDR2 SYGVKD were looked up in the germline V gene.